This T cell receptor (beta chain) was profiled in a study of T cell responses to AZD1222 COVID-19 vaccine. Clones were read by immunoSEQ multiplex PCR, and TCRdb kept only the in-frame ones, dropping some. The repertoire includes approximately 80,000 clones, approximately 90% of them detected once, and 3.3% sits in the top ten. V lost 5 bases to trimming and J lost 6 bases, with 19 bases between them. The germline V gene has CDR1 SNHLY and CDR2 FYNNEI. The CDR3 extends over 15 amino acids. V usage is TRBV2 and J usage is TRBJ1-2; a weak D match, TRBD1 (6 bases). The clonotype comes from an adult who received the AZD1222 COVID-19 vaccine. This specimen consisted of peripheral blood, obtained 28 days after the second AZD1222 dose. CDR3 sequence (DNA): TGTGCCAGCAGTTCGTATAAAACAGGGATCGATGGCTACACCTTC. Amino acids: CASSSYKTGIDGYTF.